This T cell receptor (beta chain) came from a study of T cell changes during pregnancy in multiple sclerosis. Some clones are missing from TCRdb's copy, which holds only in-frame ones; the method was immunoSEQ multiplex PCR. This sample has about 130,000 clones, with 95% to 98% found just once. Unmatched junction bases numbered 10, after V lost 5 bases and J lost 12 bases. The germline CDR1 and CDR2 sequences are SEHNR and FQNEAQ (reference sequence). The CDR3 loop spans 13 amino acids. Sequencing was performed on peripheral blood, taken after pregnancy. The receptor was derived from a female donor with multiple sclerosis, enrolled in a pregnancy study. The V call is TRBV7-9, the J call TRBJ2-7; 10 bases line up with TRBD2. In DNA form, the CDR3 reads TGTGCCAGCAGCCAAACTAGCGGGACCATCTGGTACTTC. It codes for CASSQTSGTIWYF.